The T cell receptor (beta chain) under discussion was sequenced for a study of post-analysis software for immune sequencing data. Study summary: The courses of disease that were included comprised relapsing-remitting, secondary progressive and progressive-relapsing multiple sclerosis.

The study, taken as a whole, reports: About 5 TRBV segments occurring more often in patients than controls included TRBV5-6, TRBV5-1 and TRBV20-1. Among multiple sclerosis patients, normalized Chao1 diversity was significantly below that of controls. Under the F measure, samples that were prepared in one batch clustered strongly together.

About this clonotype itself: Its cognate antigen is unknown.

The TCR beta cDNA libraries carried unique molecular identifiers. Input amounts of roughly 1 to 10 million T cells were used. These gave roughly 0.5 million cDNA molecules, so each molecule approximated one T cell. Via MiXCR, TCRdb re-called the PCR reads, giving one row per CDR3 protein. The sample carries hundreds of thousands of distinct CDR3 sequences, about 53% recorded once. Losses at the gene ends were 5 bases for V and 5 bases for J; bases not matched to a gene: 11. The CDR3 consists of 17 residues. Germline loops: CDR1 SEHNR, CDR2 FQNEAQ (reference sequence). The genes are TRBV7-9 and TRBJ1-4; 10 nucleotides align to TRBD1. Material for sequencing was blood. This receptor was taken from a girl aged 10 to 17 with multiple sclerosis. This CDR3 is CASSPSRDRGGNEKLFF. The CDR3 DNA reads TGTGCCAGCAGCCCGTCCCGGGACAGGGGTGGAAATGAAAAACTGTTTTTT.